This T cell receptor (beta chain) was sequenced in a study of response to subunit inactivated influenza vaccine. Study observations and caveats: Few new T cells, the authors suggested, are recruited by each seasonal influenza vaccination.

TCRdb fed the RT-PCR reads into MiXCR, producing one record per CDR3 protein. The sample includes about 310,000 distinct CDR3 sequences, around a fifth of them seen just once. Germline-derived CDR1 and CDR2 are LGHNA and YSLEER. The length of the CDR3 is 15 residues. Trimming took 5 bases from V and 1 from J, leaving 13 bases between them. Regarding this clonotype: What it binds is not known.

The sample consisted of PBMCs from blood, taken 21 months after vaccination. This sequence was found in a man aged 50-75 years who received an inactivated influenza vaccine. The J gene is TRBJ2-3, the V gene TRBV4-3; tentative D call: TRBD2 (5 bases). In nucleotides, the CDR3 is TGCGCCAGCAGCTCCCGGGGTAGAGGCACAGATACGCAGTATTTT. It is translated as CASSSRGRGTDTQYF.